The 32 T cell receptor beta chains below all came from one sample that was sequenced in a study of blood T cells in healthy people across ages. A second 7 to 11 cycle PCR used barcoded and J-beta primers. TCRdb itself ran the 5' RACE reads through MiXCR, one entry per CDR3 protein. The sample records about 1.4 million distinct CDR3 sequences, roughly 64% being singletons. The specimen sequenced was blood. These receptors came from a man aged 18 to 29 in good health.

The rearrangement uses TRBV2 and TRBJ2-4; possibly TRBD1 or TRBD2 for D (6 bases each). The germline V and J ends were trimmed by 1 base and 8 bases, with 9 bases remaining between them. Germline CDR1 and CDR2: SNHLY and FYNNEI. The CDR3 totals 13 residues. CDR3 coding DNA: TGTGCCAGCAGTGAAGACAGGGAGGACATTCAGTACTTC. Protein sequence: CASSEDREDIQYF. Drawing the rest from reference TRBV2 and TRBJ2-4, the complete variable domain is EPEVTQTPSHQVTQMGQEVILRCVPISNHLYFYWYRQILGQKVEFLVSFYNNEISEKSEIFDDQFSVERPDGSNFTLKIRSTKLEDSAMYFCASSEDREDIQYFGAGTRLSVL.

In this sample, this clonotype turned up a few times. This chain links TRBV4-1 with TRBJ2-3; D call uncertain. CDR1 and CDR2 (germline): MGHRA, YSYEKL. The length of the CDR3 is 14 residues. Trimming shortened V by 0 bases and J by 7 bases, and 11 bases separated the two germline ends. Here the CDR3 reads CASSQDPGSNTQYF. The CDR3 region has the DNA TGCGCCAGCAGCCAAGATCCGGGCAGCAATACGCAGTATTTT.

The chain uses TRBV7-9 and TRBJ2-5; tentative D call: TRBD1 (5 bases). The last part of the DNA fits TRBJ2-7 better; the J call may be wrong. The germline V gene encodes CDR1 SEHNR and CDR2 FQNEAQ (reference sequence). The CDR3 covers 15 residues. CDR3 in amino acids: CASSLTDTSASEQYF. The CDR3 coding sequence is TGTGCCAGCAGCTTGACAGATACCTCTGCCTCCGAGCAGTACTTC.

This clonotype was counted once. The chain joins TRBV7-2 to TRBJ2-5; possible D gene TRBD1, 6 bases. The CDR3 has 14 residues. Trimming shortened V by 5 bases and J by 9 bases, and 19 bases separated the two germline ends. CDR1 is SGHTA, CDR2 FQGNSA, per germline. This chain's CDR3 is CASSPDRISQAQYF. The CDR3 DNA reads TGTGCCAGCAGCCCTGACAGGATATCCCAGGCCCAGTACTTC.

The J gene is TRBJ2-5, the V gene TRBV20-1; TRBD1 or TRBD2 may be the D gene (6 bases each). This CDR3 has 14 residues. V was cut by 3 bases and J by 5 bases, with 16 bases left in between. Germline CDR1 reads DFQATT; CDR2 reads SNEGSKA (reference sequence). The CDR3 protein is CSASRPRGRETQYF. For the CDR3, the DNA is TGCAGTGCTAGTCGCCCCCGGGGGCGGGAGACCCAGTACTTC.

V gene TRBV7-2 combines with J gene TRBJ2-3; D gene uncertain. The CDR3 is made up of 12 amino acids. CDR1 SGHTA and CDR2 FQGNSA come from the germline V gene. The V gene lost 4 bases and the J gene lost 8 bases, with 10 bases spanning the gap. CDR3 in DNA: TGTGCCAGCAGCTCTCCCCTGGCTACGCAGTATTTT. Its protein is CASSSPLATQYF. The entire variable domain, with the rest obtained from reference TRBV7-2 and TRBJ2-3, is as follows: GAGVSQSPSNKVTEKGKDVELRCDPISGHTALYWYRQSLGQGLEFLIYFQGNSAPDKSGLPSDRFSAERTGGSVSTLTIQRTQQEDSAVYLCASSSPLATQYFGPGTRLTVL.

Only a few counts were recorded for this clonotype. This chain uses TRBV13 with TRBJ2-1; D is uncertain. This CDR3 is 15 amino acids long. Germline V CDR1 and CDR2: PRHDT, FYEKMQ (reference sequence). Trimming cost V 3 bases and J 2 bases, with 11 bases left between them. The CDR3 DNA reads TGTGCCAGCAGCTTTAGTAGCTACACCTACAATGAGCAGTTCTTC. Translation gives CASSFSSYTYNEQFF.

V usage is TRBV20-1 and J usage is TRBJ2-7; tentatively, D is TRBD1 (6 bases). The CDR3 runs to 13 residues. Germline loops: CDR1 DFQATT, CDR2 SNEGSKA (reference sequence). V was shortened by 3 bases and J by 2 bases, with 11 bases between the two germline ends. As DNA, the CDR3 is TGCAGTGCTAGTTCAAGGGGGACCTACGAGCAGTACTTC. Encoded protein: CSASSRGTYEQYF.

Many counts were recorded for this clonotype. The J gene is TRBJ2-7, the V gene TRBV7-2; D not resolved. Germline V CDR1 and CDR2: SGHTA, FQGNSA. V was clipped by 6 bases and J by 0 bases, with 6 bases between them. CDR3 size: 12 residues. DNA for the CDR3: TGTGCCAGCAGTTACAACTCCTACGAGCAGTACTTC. Residues: CASSYNSYEQYF.

As to this clonotype: At one end the junction does not follow the germline gene, possibly because of a read error. The V gene is TRBV6-5, the J gene TRBJ2-1; D may be TRBD2 (6 bases). The CDR3 is 14 amino acids. Germline CDR1 is MNHEY and CDR2 is SVGAGI. CDR3 DNA: TGTGCCGGCAGTCGTAGCGGAGATTACAATGGGCAGTTCTTC. As protein: CAGSRSGDYNGQFF.

The CDR3, as DNA: TGTGCCAGCCGGACAGGGGGTGCCTATAGCAATCAGCCCCAGCATTTT. Encoded protein: CASRTGGAYSNQPQHF. The chain recombines TRBV27 with TRBJ1-5; 10 bases align to TRBD1. Germline CDR1 MNHEY, CDR2 SMNVEV (reference sequence). V lost 8 bases, J lost 0 bases, and 7 bases stayed unmatched. The CDR3 has 16 amino acids.

This clonotype was found a few times. This chain uses TRBV18 with TRBJ2-5; D tentatively reads TRBD1 or TRBD2 (5 bases each). The V and J ends lost 3 bases and 0 bases respectively, with 20 bases between them. This CDR3 contains 18 residues. Germline lookup yields CDR1 KGHSH and CDR2 LQKENI. The CDR3, as DNA: TGTGCCAGCTCACCGGTAATCTTCCGGGACCCAGACCAAGAGACCCAGTACTTC. It is translated as CASSPVIFRDPDQETQYF.

The chain carries TRBV7-2 and TRBJ2-1, with 7 bases identical to TRBD2. J lost 7 bases, V lost 1 base, and 10 bases had no gene match. The CDR3 runs to 16 residues. Germline lookup yields CDR1 SGHTA and CDR2 FQGNSA. CDR3 nucleotide sequence: TGTGCCAGCAGCTTAGAGATTGTGTGGGGGGGAAATGAGCAGTTCTTC. This encodes CASSLEIVWGGNEQFF. The complete variable domain, with remaining parts taken from reference TRBV7-2 and TRBJ2-1, reads GAGVSQSPSNKVTEKGKDVELRCDPISGHTALYWYRQSLGQGLEFLIYFQGNSAPDKSGLPSDRFSAERTGGSVSTLTIQRTQQEDSAVYLCASSLEIVWGGNEQFFGPGTRLTVL.

This clonotype came up once. The CDR3 coding sequence is TGCAGTGTCCGACCTCGGACAGGCGGACAGCCCCAGCATTTT. Protein sequence: CSVRPRTGGQPQHF. The chain employs TRBV20-1 and TRBJ1-5, with 7 bases identical to TRBD1. The V gene end was trimmed by 7 bases and the J gene end by 7 bases; junction bases not matched to a gene: 13. Germline V CDR1 and CDR2: DFQATT, SNEGSKA (reference sequence). The CDR3 length is 14 residues.

J is TRBJ2-4 and V is TRBV15, with D perhaps TRBD2 (7 bases). Trimming cost V 0 bases and J 9 bases, with 18 bases left between them. This CDR3 is 16 amino acids long. Germline V lookup: CDR1 LNHNV, CDR2 YYDKDF (reference sequence). The CDR3 DNA sequence: TGTGCCACCAGCAGAGAATCGGGGGGCGCATTTCTCATTCAGTACTTC. Residues: CATSRESGGAFLIQYF.

The chain has TRBV6-4 and TRBJ1-5; TRBD1 agrees at 11 bases. The junction had 4 bases not matched to a gene; V was cut back by 6 bases and J by 6 bases. CDR1 is MRHNA, CDR2 SNTAGT, per germline. CDR3 length equals 14 residues. The CDR3 protein is CASRGTGGSQPQHF. In DNA form, the CDR3 reads TGTGCCAGCAGGGGGACAGGGGGTAGTCAGCCCCAGCATTTT.

This clonotype was detected only once. The chain employs TRBV28 and TRBJ1-2; D uncertain. Germline V lookup: CDR1 MDHEN, CDR2 SYDVKM. Trimming cost V 2 bases and J 5 bases, with 6 bases left between them. CDR3 length: 12 amino acids. As DNA, the CDR3 is TGTGCCAGCAGTTTAAGGTTATATGGCTACACCTTC. Its translation: CASSLRLYGYTF.

This rearrangement joins TRBV20-1 to TRBJ2-2; D is possibly TRBD2 (7 bases). The germline V gene has CDR1 DFQATT and CDR2 SNEGSKA (reference sequence). V lost 4 bases and J 7 bases, leaving 19 bases between the germline ends. This CDR3 contains 15 residues. CDR3 nucleotide sequence: TGCAGTGCTACCAACCCAAGGGGGGGCGACGGGGAGCTGTTTTTT. Amino acids: CSATNPRGGDGELFF.

The chain combines TRBV4-1 with TRBJ1-4; D perhaps matches TRBD1 (5 bases). Germline lookup yields CDR1 MGHRA and CDR2 YSYEKL. With 0 bases removed from V and 5 bases from J, the gap between germline ends came to 10 bases. The CDR3 runs to 15 residues. CDR3 in amino acids: CASSQDSGHNEKLFF. CDR3 sequence (DNA): TGCGCCAGCAGCCAAGATTCAGGACACAATGAAAAACTGTTTTTT.

The genes are TRBV6-1 and TRBJ2-7, with 7 bases lining up with TRBD2. With V trimmed by 6 bases and J by 6 bases, 8 bases remained unmatched. The CDR3 is 13 amino acids. Germline loops: CDR1 MNHNS, CDR2 SASEGT. The CDR3 spells CASSRLGEGEQYF. CDR3 bases: TGTGCCAGCAGCCGCCTGGGGGAGGGCGAGCAGTACTTC.

This clonotype was detected a few times. The chain recombines TRBV7-2 with TRBJ2-5; the match to TRBD2 covers 10 bases. The trim removed 5 bases at V and 4 bases at J, leaving 7 bases unmatched. There are 15 residues in the CDR3. Germline lookup yields CDR1 SGHTA and CDR2 FQGNSA. CDR3 coding DNA: TGTGCCAGCAGCACAATAGCGGGGGGACGAGAGACCCAGTACTTC. Translation gives CASSTIAGGRETQYF.

The rearrangement links TRBV27 to TRBJ2-1, with 9 nucleotides matching TRBD1. The V segment lost 3 bases and the J segment 6 bases; nucleotides outside the gene matches: 6. There are 15 residues in the CDR3. CDR1 MNHEY and CDR2 SMNVEV come from the germline V gene (reference sequence). CDR3 DNA: TGTGCCAGCAGTTTCCAGGGGACAGGGTTCAATGAGCAGTTCTTC. Translated: CASSFQGTGFNEQFF.

In DNA form, the CDR3 reads TGTGCCTCGGCGGTGGGGAACCACGAGCAGTACTTC. Its protein product is CASAVGNHEQYF. The V call is TRBV7-9, the J call TRBJ2-7; D is ambiguous. The CDR3 consists of 12 residues. The V gene's germline CDR1 is SEHNR and CDR2 FQNEAQ (reference sequence). V was trimmed by 11 bases and J by 5 bases, leaving 16 bases between them. Together with reference TRBV7-9 and TRBJ2-7, the CDR3 gives the full variable domain: DTGVSQNPRHKITKRGQNVTFRCDPISEHNRLYWYRQTLGQGPEFLTYFQNEAQLEKSRLLSDRFSAERPKGSFSTLEIQRTEQGDSAMYLCASAVGNHEQYFGPGTRLTVT.

Comments on this clonotype: The junction differs from germline at one of its ends, possibly a read error. V gene TRBV7-9 combines with J gene TRBJ2-3, with D hard to call. The CDR3 extends over 15 amino acids. Germline assignment: CDR1 SEHNR and CDR2 FQNEAQ (reference sequence). CDR3: CASGLSPRETDTQYF. Here the CDR3 DNA reads TGTGCCAGCGGCTTATCCCCTCGAGAGACAGATACGCAGTATTTT.

The chain joins TRBV5-1 to TRBJ2-1; TRBD2 matches 11 bases. V lost 0 bases to trimming and J lost 4 bases; unmatched junction nucleotides: 6. Germline V gene lookup returns CDR1 SGHRS and CDR2 YFSETQ. The CDR3 loop spans 17 amino acids. The CDR3 loop reads CASSLGLAGSYYNEQFF. DNA for the CDR3: TGCGCCAGCAGCTTGGGACTAGCGGGGAGCTATTACAATGAGCAGTTCTTC.

This chain joins TRBV28 and TRBJ2-7, with 7 bases matching TRBD1. The germline CDR1 and CDR2 sequences are MDHEN and SYDVKM. Losses at the gene ends were 6 bases for V and 4 bases for J; bases not matched to a gene: 9. The CDR3 runs 14 residues. CDR3 sequence: CASSRQGREYEQYF. CDR3 DNA sequence: TGTGCCAGCAGCAGACAGGGCCGAGAATACGAGCAGTACTTC.

The chain has TRBV7-6 and TRBJ2-7; 10 nucleotides line up with TRBD2. The V gene's germline CDR1 is SGHVS and CDR2 FNYEAQ. The CDR3 sequence is 18 residues long. V lost 3 bases and J lost 3; bases outside the gene matches: 14. The DNA of the CDR3 is TGTGCCAGCAGCTTGGGAGGGAGGGCTAGCGGGGGACTCTACGAGCAGTACTTC. Translated, it gives CASSLGGRASGGLYEQYF.

The V and J genes are TRBV25-1 and TRBJ2-7; D may correspond to TRBD1 or TRBD2 (5 bases each). CDR3 size: 14 residues. CDR1 is MGHDK, CDR2 SYGVNS, per germline. The V gene lost 5 bases and the J gene lost 0 bases, with 11 bases spanning the gap. In DNA form, the CDR3 reads TGTGCCAGCAGTAGGGACGGAAGCTCCTACGAGCAGTACTTC. Translation gives CASSRDGSSYEQYF.

V gene TRBV12-3 or TRBV12-4 combines with J gene TRBJ2-7, with TRBD2 matching 8 bases. J lost 2 bases, V lost 3 bases, and 3 bases had no gene match. The CDR3 is 14 amino acids. The CDR3 region has the DNA TGTGCCAGCAGTTTCCGGGGGGGGCCCTACGAGCAGTACTTC. Translation: CASSFRGGPYEQYF.

The J gene is TRBJ2-5, the V gene TRBV28; D perhaps matches TRBD1 (6 bases). The DNA end is a closer match to TRBJ2-7, so the J assignment may be wrong. In germline, CDR1 is MDHEN, CDR2 SYDVKM. The CDR3 runs 13 residues. As DNA, the CDR3 is TGTGCCAGCAGTCCTCACAGGGCGTACGAGCAGTACTTC. Translation: CASSPHRAYEQYF.

This chain uses TRBV14 with TRBJ2-5, with 13 nucleotides matching TRBD2. Germline CDR1 reads SGHDN; CDR2 reads FVKESK. Trimming cost V 0 bases and J 5 bases; bases outside gene matches: 3. CDR3 size: 16 residues. CDR3 nucleotide sequence: TGTGCCAGCAGCCAAGAGACTAGCGGGAGGATGGAGACCCAGTACTTC. This gives the protein CASSQETSGRMETQYF.

V usage is TRBV11-2 and J usage is TRBJ2-1; the D is unclear. CDR3 length: 18 amino acids. Germline values: CDR1 SGHAT, CDR2 FQNNGV. Trimming took 4 bases from V and 0 from J, leaving 19 bases between them. This CDR3 reads CASSSAFEVGFSYNEQFF. The CDR3 region has the DNA TGTGCCAGCAGCTCTGCATTCGAAGTCGGCTTCTCCTACAATGAGCAGTTCTTC.